This record looks at one TCR beta chain sequence and its context. The data originate from a study of blood T cell repertoires in COVID-19. The method was immunoSEQ multiplex PCR; TCRdb's version includes in-frame clones alone and lacks a portion of them. The profile shows approximately 21,000 clones, around 90% of them singletons. The origin of this receptor is an elderly woman with active COVID-19. The specimen was peripheral blood.

CDR3 DNA: TGTGCCAGTGAAGGACAGGGAGGAACAGATACGCAGTATTTT. Its translation: CASEGQGGTDTQYF. The chain joins TRBV19 to TRBJ2-3, with 8 bases identical to TRBD1. V trimming: 8 bases; J trimming: 3 bases; junction bases outside the gene matches: 7. Germline V gene lookup returns CDR1 LNHDA and CDR2 SQIVND (reference sequence). This CDR3 spans 14 amino acids.